This T cell receptor (beta chain) was obtained from a study of shared clonotypes between healthy human individuals. TCRdb keeps only in-frame clones here, not all; method: immunoSEQ multiplex PCR. The table has 850,000 to 1,100,000 clones, around three quarters seen once. Study-level points and caveats: Rarefaction indicated that sorted-subset sequencing remained incomplete although depth was large.

The CDR3 runs 14 residues. The V end was cut by 2 bases, the J end by 1 base, with 8 bases between. Germline V gives CDR1 SGHDT, CDR2 YYEEEE. In regard to this clone: Its antigen is undetermined.

The rearrangement links TRBV5-6 to TRBJ2-3; D ambiguous. Material for sequencing was memory CD4+ T cells from PBMCs. Subset reported: CD45RA-negative fraction. This clonotype originated in a man between 18 and 29 years old in good health. Some clones in this sample may be carry-over from other donors' samples. This CDR3 reads CASSFTGGTDTQYF. The CDR3 DNA reads as TGTGCCAGCAGCTTTACCGGAGGCACAGATACGCAGTATTTT.